This T cell receptor (beta chain) was recorded in a study of T cells in Graves' hyperthyroidism and ophthalmopathy (dated by TCRdb to 2018 to 2020). Context from the whole study: Peripheral blood was collected at initial diagnosis, before any treatment. A discovery cohort of about a hundred patients, about 40 with Graves' ophthalmopathy and 57 with stable Graves' hyperthyroidism, was used to find distinguishing TCR V-J signatures. An independent validation cohort of under 20 hyperthyroidism patients and about 15 patients who later progressed to ophthalmopathy tested prospective prediction of ophthalmopathy. The 95 to 100 discovery patients were divided at random into training and test sets in a 7:3 ratio. In addition, the study compared T-cell repertoires in thyroid tissue and in blood from roughly six Graves' hyperthyroidism patients. Following sampling, methimazole starting at 30 mg daily was given to hyperthyroidism patients, and high-dose intravenous methylprednisolone was given to ophthalmopathy patients. The paper describes TCR Vbeta CDR3 sequencing of 120 to 150 peripheral blood samples, made up of some 40 ophthalmopathy patients, around 73 hyperthyroidism patients and 17 progressor patients.

From a lookup of the germline V gene, CDR1 and CDR2 are MNHNS and SASEGT. Unmatched junction bases come to 8, with V trimmed by 6 bases and J by 5 bases. The CDR3 numbers 14 residues from cysteine through phenylalanine. CDR3 DNA is the only sequence kept; it has 42 bases, read in frame from the first base. The full study reports these points: Most expanded thyroid clonotypes (frequency above 0.001) were also detected in blood, a finding suggesting that blood repertoires may reflect thyroid immune responses. A 13 V-J signature model separated ophthalmopathy from stable hyperthyroidism, with 87.88% sensitivity and roughly 81% specificity in cross-validation and 80%/75% in testing. Sample size was not statistically predetermined, and investigators were not blinded to group allocation. In validation, the model predicted progression to ophthalmopathy a median of about 6.8 months before onset, with 65% to 71% sensitivity and about 75% specificity.

Ten or more counts support this clonotype. Its antigen remains undetermined. Base qualities are not at hand, and no much larger clone is one base apart. The hyperthyroidism patients were between 18 and 65 years old and newly diagnosed, with a disease duration of less than 2 months. Any patient with an uncontrolled infection, another autoimmune disease, pregnancy or lactation was excluded. Diagnoses were established on the basis of clinical symptoms, serum thyroxine and TRAb, thyroid ultrasound, and orbital computed tomography. Blood from progressor patients was collected at the time of first diagnosis with hyperthyroidism, before any ophthalmopathy symptoms had appeared. PBMCs were separated from around 9.1 ml of fresh peripheral blood using Ficoll-Paque density gradient centrifugation. Patients classed as progressors first received a Graves' hyperthyroidism diagnosis and then went on to develop ophthalmopathy during follow-up. Trizol reagent was used to extract total RNA, and RNA quality was then checked on an Agilent 2100 Bioanalyzer.

The TCR beta CDR3 regions were amplified from the RNA transcripts. The first round of RT-PCR for the TCR CDR3 was performed with the HTBI primer set and the Qiagen OneStep RT-PCR kit. A second multiplex PCR round built the libraries, followed by size selection and purification. Sequencing of the libraries was done on an Illumina HiSeq2000 using paired-end 100 bp reads. As for how the authors treated the data: SOAPnuke was used to process the raw data, removing reads that contained adapters or uncalled bases, had a mean Phred below 15, or lacked an exact match to the constant primer or identifier. COPE v1.2.5 was used to merge the high-quality paired reads, and each unique nucleotide sequence was defined as a clonotype. MiTCR v1.1 was used to align clonotypes to the IMGT TRBV, TRBD and TRBJ reference segments. Analysis was restricted to V-J combinations with a frequency above 0.0001, which covered about 99% of repertoires. The TCS score was defined as the ratio of F50 (clonal expansion) to E x V (chaos), calculated using BLOSUM62-based TCRdist between CDR3 peptides within each V-J. Welch's t-statistics and random forest reduced fewer than 550 V-J features to 10 to 15, which were used in a naive Bayes classifier (R e1071). The public reads were reprocessed in TCRdb via fastp at Q25 and MiXCR, keeping in-frame beta chains. Duplicate CDR3 protein sequences are folded into a single record with the most common DNA and genes. These V and J calls are TCRdb output, not the study's own analysis. Counted in this sample were approximately 370,000 distinct CDR3 sequences; about a sixth of them appeared once. In total, the top ten clones hold 34% of the sample.

The clonotype was recovered from a woman aged 30 to 39 with Graves' hyperthyroidism that later progressed to Graves' ophthalmopathy. The rearranged chain carries TRBV6-1 and TRBJ1-2, with 8 middle bases fitting TRBD1. The sequenced sample consisted of blood. The bases read TGTGCCAGCAGAAAAGGGGGACAGGAGTATGGCTACACCTTC. Its translation is CASRKGGQEYGYTF.